This is a list of T cell receptor beta chains from one sample in a study of T-cell reconstitution after alpha-beta-depleted transplantation in children. TCRdb fed the PCR reads into MiXCR, producing one record per CDR3 protein. The repertoire consists of approximately 400,000 distinct CDR3 sequences, with approximately 11% occurring once and the leading ten covering 4.5% to 7%. The input for sequencing was PBMCs from the stem cell graft donor, taken from the stem cell graft. All receptors derive from a human donor who donated a stem cell graft to a child with acute myeloid leukemia. CDR3s include the opening cysteine and the closing phenylalanine or tryptophan. A D gene is named only where the DNA matches it firmly. Some rows mark clone size as missing; the rest say once, few, many or name a class of expanded clone.

>.|TRBV20-1|.|TRBJ2-2
CSASPILNTGELFF
TGCAGTGCTAGTCCCATTCTTAACACCGGGGAGCTGTTTTTT
>.|TRBV15|few|TRBJ2-7
CATEASRGAGEQYF
TGTGCCACCGAGGCGTCCCGGGGCGCGGGGGAGCAGTACTTC
>TRBD1|TRBV24-1|many|TRBJ2-1
CATSDGQEDNEQFF
TGTGCCACCAGTGACGGACAGGAGGACAATGAGCAGTTCTTC
>TRBD1|TRBV11-1|.|TRBJ2-3
CASPTGTGRTDTQYF
TGTGCCAGCCCAACCGGGACAGGGAGGACAGATACGCAGTATTTT
>.|TRBV7-6|.|TRBJ2-1
CASSLHNEQFF
TGTGCCAGCAGCTTACACAATGAGCAGTTCTTC
>TRBD1|TRBV10-1|.|TRBJ2-3
CASSDPGQGADTQYF
TGCGCCAGCAGTGACCCCGGACAGGGGGCAGATACGCAGTATTTT
>TRBD2|TRBV3-1|.|TRBJ2-1
CASSQDRAGPNNQQFF
TGTGCCAGCAGCCAAGACAGAGCGGGACCAAACAATCAGCAGTTCTTC
>.|TRBV10-3|.|TRBJ1-1
CAISGREDTEAFF
TGTGCCATCAGTGGACGCGAGGACACTGAAGCTTTCTTT
>TRBD1|TRBV7-3|.|TRBJ2-5
CASSRFGGGQGVQETQYF
TGTGCCAGCAGCCGATTCGGGGGGGGACAGGGGGTCCAAGAGACCCAGTACTTC
>TRBD2|TRBV5-1|.|TRBJ2-3
CASSQPTGTSGGTWAPDTQYF
TGCGCCAGCAGCCAACCGACCGGGACTAGCGGGGGGACCTGGGCACCAGATACGCAGTATTTT
>.|TRBV12-3/TRBV12-4|many|TRBJ1-5
CASSPPRGQGYNQPQHF
TGTGCCAGCAGCCCCCCTCGAGGACAAGGATACAATCAGCCCCAGCATTTT
>.|TRBV4-1|.|TRBJ1-1
CASSQEVRDTEAFF
TGCGCCAGCAGCCAAGAGGTAAGGGACACTGAAGCTTTCTTT
>.|TRBV6-2/TRBV6-3|few|TRBJ1-1
CASSFSMENTEAFF
TGTGCCAGCAGTTTTTCAATGGAGAACACTGAAGCTTTCTTT
>TRBD1|TRBV5-6|.|TRBJ2-2
CASSWGPPGQANTGELFF
TGTGCCAGCAGCTGGGGGCCCCCGGGACAGGCGAACACCGGGGAGCTGTTTTTT
>TRBD1|TRBV10-2|many|TRBJ2-2
CASSPQGAGELFF
TGCGCCAGCAGTCCCCAGGGGGCCGGGGAGCTGTTTTTT
>.|TRBV12-5|few|TRBJ1-1
CASGARGRTEAFF
TGTGCTAGTGGGGCGAGAGGCCGCACTGAAGCTTTCTTT
>TRBD1|TRBV6-2/TRBV6-3|few|TRBJ2-7
CASSYVGQGNEQYF
TGTGCCAGCAGTTACGTGGGACAGGGTAACGAGCAGTACTTC